This T cell receptor beta chain is from a study of PD-1 blockade in classical Hodgkin lymphoma. Findings and caveats of the study: Lower baseline TCR diversity was reported for newly diagnosed patients than for healthy donors. There remain no defined causes for the repertoire differences, which possibly reflect disease activity or prior therapy.

Details on this clone: Its specificity is unknown.

Each of the patients experienced relapse following autologous stem cell transplantation, and their brentuximab vedotin exposure differed. CDR3 length: 14 amino acids. V lost 4 bases and J lost 4, with 10 bases in between. Looked up from germline, CDR1 is ENHRY and CDR2 is SYGVKD. The protocol was immunoSEQ multiplex PCR, while the TCRdb copy is restricted to in-frame clones and leaves out a portion. Of 95,000 to 100,000 clones in the sample, around 89% are singletons; the top ten hold under 8%. Sequencing was performed on peripheral blood mononuclear cells (PBMCs), taken before the second cycle of nivolumab. The clonotype comes from a human donor with classical Hodgkin lymphoma. V is TRBV10-3 and J is TRBJ1-4; possible D gene TRBD1, 6 bases. The CDR3 DNA is TGTGCCATCAGTGCGACAGGCATTAATGAAAAACTGTTTTTT. Translating it yields CAISATGINEKLFF.